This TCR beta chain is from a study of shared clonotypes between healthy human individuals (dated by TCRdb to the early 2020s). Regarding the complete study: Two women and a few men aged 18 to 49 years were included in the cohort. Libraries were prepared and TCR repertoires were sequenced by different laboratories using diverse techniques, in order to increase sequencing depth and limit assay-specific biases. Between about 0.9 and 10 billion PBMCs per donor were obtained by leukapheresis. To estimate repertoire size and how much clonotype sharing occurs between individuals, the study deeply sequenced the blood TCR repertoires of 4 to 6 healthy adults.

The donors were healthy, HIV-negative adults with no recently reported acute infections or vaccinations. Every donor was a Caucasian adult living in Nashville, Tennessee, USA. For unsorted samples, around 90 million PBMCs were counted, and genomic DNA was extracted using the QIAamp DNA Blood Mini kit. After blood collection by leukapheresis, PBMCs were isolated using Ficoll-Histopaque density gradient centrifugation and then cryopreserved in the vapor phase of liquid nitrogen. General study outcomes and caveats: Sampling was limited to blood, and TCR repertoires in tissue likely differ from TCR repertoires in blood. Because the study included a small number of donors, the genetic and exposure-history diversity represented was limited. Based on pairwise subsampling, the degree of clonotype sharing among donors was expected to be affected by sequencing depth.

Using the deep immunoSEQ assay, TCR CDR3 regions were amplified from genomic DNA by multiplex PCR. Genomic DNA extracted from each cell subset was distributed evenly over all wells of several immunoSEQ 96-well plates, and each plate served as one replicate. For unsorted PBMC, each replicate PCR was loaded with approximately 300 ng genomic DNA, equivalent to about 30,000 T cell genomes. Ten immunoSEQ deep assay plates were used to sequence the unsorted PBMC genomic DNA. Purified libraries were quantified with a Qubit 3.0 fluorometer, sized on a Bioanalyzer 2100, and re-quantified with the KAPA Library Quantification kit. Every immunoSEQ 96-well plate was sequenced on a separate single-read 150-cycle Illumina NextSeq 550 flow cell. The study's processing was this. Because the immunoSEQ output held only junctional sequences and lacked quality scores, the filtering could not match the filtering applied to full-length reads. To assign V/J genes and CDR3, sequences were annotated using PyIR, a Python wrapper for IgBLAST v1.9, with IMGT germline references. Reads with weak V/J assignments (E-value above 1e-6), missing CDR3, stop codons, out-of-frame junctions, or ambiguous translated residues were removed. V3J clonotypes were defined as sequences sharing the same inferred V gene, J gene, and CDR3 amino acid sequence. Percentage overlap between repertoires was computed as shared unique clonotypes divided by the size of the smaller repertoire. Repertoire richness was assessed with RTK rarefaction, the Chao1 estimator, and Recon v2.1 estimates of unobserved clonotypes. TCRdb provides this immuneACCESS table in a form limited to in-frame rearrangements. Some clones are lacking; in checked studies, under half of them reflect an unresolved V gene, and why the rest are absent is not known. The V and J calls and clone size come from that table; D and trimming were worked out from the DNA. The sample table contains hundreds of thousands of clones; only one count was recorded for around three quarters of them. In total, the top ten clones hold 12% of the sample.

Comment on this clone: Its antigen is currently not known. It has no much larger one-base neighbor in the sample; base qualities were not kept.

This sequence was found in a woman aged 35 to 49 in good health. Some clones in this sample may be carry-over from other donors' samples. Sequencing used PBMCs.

CDR3 sequence: CASTLQGTKNIQYF. In nucleotides, the sequence is TGTGCCAGCACTCTTCAGGGAACCAAAAACATTCAGTACTTC. The sequence links TRBV28 to TRBJ2-4; TRBD1 is perhaps the D gene, given 5 matching bases. From a lookup of the germline V gene, CDR1 and CDR2 are MDHEN and SYDVKM. The V and J ends are trimmed by 7 bases and 2 bases, leaving 12 bases between them. Its CDR3 holds 14 amino acids, cysteine through phenylalanine. Of the read, only the CDR3 DNA is kept; its 42 bases are in frame from base 1.